These 14 T cell receptor beta chains originate from one sample sequenced in a study of T cells in narcolepsy. This table comes from immunoSEQ multiplex PCR, and its TCRdb copy is limited to in-frame clones, with some not included. The sample has tens of thousands of clones; over 75% are singletons. Source material: CD45RA- memory CD4+ T cells from PBMCs. These TCRs come from a human donor with narcolepsy.

This chain uses TRBV7-2 with TRBJ1-3; D uncertain. The length of the CDR3 is 15 residues. Trimming cost V 0 bases and J 0 bases, with 6 bases left between them. Germline V gene sequence: CDR1 SGHTA, CDR2 FQGNSA. The CDR3 DNA reads as TGTGCCAGCAGCTTAGCTCCCGGCTCTGGAAACACCATATATTTT. Translated, it gives CASSLAPGSGNTIYF. Drawing the rest from reference TRBV7-2 and TRBJ1-3, the complete variable domain is GAGVSQSPSNKVTEKGKDVELRCDPISGHTALYWYRQSLGQGLEFLIYFQGNSAPDKSGLPSDRFSAERTGGSVSTLTIQRTQQEDSAVYLCASSLAPGSGNTIYFGEGSWLTVV.

CDR3 region: CASSLTENNEKLFF. The CDR3 DNA reads TGTGCCAGCAGCTTGACAGAGAATAATGAAAAACTGTTTTTT. The chain links TRBV7-9 to TRBJ1-4; D is possibly TRBD1 (5 bases). Trimming left V 3 bases short and J 4 bases short, with 9 bases between. CDR3 length equals 14 residues. CDR1 and CDR2 (germline): SEHNR, FQNEAQ (reference sequence).

This sequence joins TRBV5-1 and TRBJ2-7, with D hard to call. Germline loops: CDR1 SGHRS, CDR2 YFSETQ. V lost 1 base to trimming and J lost 3 bases, with 11 bases between them. This CDR3 has 14 amino acids. CDR3 protein: CASSLFGFGYEQYF. The DNA for the CDR3 is TGCGCCAGCAGCTTGTTTGGGTTTGGCTACGAGCAGTACTTC.

This chain connects TRBV29-1 to TRBJ1-2; perhaps TRBD1 as D (5 bases). Germline V CDR1 and CDR2: SQVTM, ANQGSEA. The CDR3 is 16 residues long. This chain's CDR3 is CGTGGALGSAKDGYTF. The CDR3 region has the DNA TGCGGCACCGGAGGGGCCTTAGGATCGGCTAAGGATGGCTACACCTTC.

The chain couples TRBV7-2 to TRBJ1-2, with D perhaps TRBD1 (6 bases). Trimming pared 5 bases from V and 5 bases from J, leaving 9 bases between. This CDR3 has 12 residues. Germline V gene sequence: CDR1 SGHTA, CDR2 FQGNSA. CDR3 protein: CASSPGQYGYTF. CDR3 nucleotides: TGTGCCAGCAGCCCCGGACAGTATGGCTACACCTTC.

V gene TRBV5-1 combines with J gene TRBJ2-7, with 9 positions matching TRBD1. The germline V gene has CDR1 SGHRS and CDR2 YFSETQ. V lost 4 bases and J lost 3; bases outside the gene matches: 8. The CDR3 spans 15 residues. The CDR3 is CASSTGQGFFYEQYF. In nucleotides, the CDR3 is TGCGCCAGCAGCACGGGACAGGGTTTTTTCTACGAGCAGTACTTC.

CDR3 protein: CASSAGTGATKNIQYF. For the CDR3, the DNA is TGTGCCAGTAGTGCCGGGACAGGGGCTACCAAAAACATTCAGTACTTC. V gene TRBV19 combines with J gene TRBJ2-4, with 10 bases lining up with TRBD1. The V and J ends lost 5 bases and 2 bases, in that order; junction bases with no gene match: 6. Per the germline V gene, CDR1 is LNHDA and CDR2 is SQIVND (reference sequence). The CDR3 is 16 residues long.

This chain connects TRBV30 to TRBJ2-3; 7 nucleotides agree with TRBD2. This CDR3 comprises 12 residues. V trimming: 0 bases; J trimming: 11 bases; junction bases outside the gene matches: 5. Germline V gene lookup returns CDR1 GTSNPN and CDR2 SVGIG (reference sequence). The CDR3 region is CAWSVAPGGQYF. The CDR3 DNA is TGTGCCTGGAGTGTAGCTCCGGGGGGGCAGTATTTT.

This chain joins TRBV7-3 and TRBJ2-3; the D gene is possibly TRBD2 (6 bases). The CDR3 consists of 13 residues. Germline CDR1 reads SGHTA; CDR2 reads FQGTGA. The V and J ends lost 5 bases and 6 bases respectively, with 12 bases between them. CDR3 DNA: TGTGCCAGCAGCCCGACTAGTCTCGATACGCAGTATTTT. This sequence encodes CASSPTSLDTQYF.

The rearrangement links TRBV7-9 to TRBJ2-7; no clear D. CDR3 size: 14 residues. From germline, CDR1 is SEHNR and CDR2 FQNEAQ (reference sequence). The germline V and J ends were trimmed by 2 bases and 5 bases, with 13 bases remaining between them. Here the CDR3 DNA reads TGTGCCAGCAGCTTACTTGGGCAGATCGACGAGCAGTACTTC. It yields the protein CASSLLGQIDEQYF.

For this clone: Germline is not matched at one junction end, which may reflect a read error. J is TRBJ2-3 and V is TRBV7-9; 10 bases fit TRBD2. CDR3 size: 15 residues. Looked up from germline, CDR1 is SEHNR and CDR2 is FQNEAQ (reference sequence). The CDR3 reads CASSLAGAGTDTQYF. The DNA of the CDR3 is TGTGCCAGCAGCCTAGCGGGGGCTGGCACAGATACGCAGTATTTT. The variable domain in full, completed from reference TRBV7-9 and TRBJ2-3, reads DTGVSQNPRHKITKRGQNVTFRCDPISEHNRLYWYRQTLGQGPEFLTYFQNEAQLEKSRLLSDRFSAERPKGSFSTLEIQRTEQGDSAMYLCASSLAGAGTDTQYFGPGTRLTVL.

The chain uses TRBV7-6 and TRBJ2-7, with 8 bases matching TRBD1. Germline V gene lookup returns CDR1 SGHVS and CDR2 FNYEAQ. This CDR3 contains 15 residues. After removal of 5 bases from V and 3 bases from J, the junction contained 9 bases not matched to a gene. The CDR3 nucleotides are TGTGCCAGCAGCATAACCGGGGGACAGGACTACGAGCAGTACTTC. This translates into CASSITGGQDYEQYF.

The V and J genes are TRBV4-3 and TRBJ1-2, with D uncertain. The V gene lost 0 bases and the J gene lost 4 bases, with 6 bases spanning the gap. Germline V gives CDR1 LGHNA, CDR2 YSLEER. The CDR3 loop spans 13 amino acids. DNA for the CDR3: TGCGCCAGCAGCCAAGAAGGTCGCTATGGCTACACCTTC. Encoded protein: CASSQEGRYGYTF.

This clone was counted between two and nine times. CDR3 DNA sequence: TGTGCCACGACCGGACCCGGCTCCTACGAGCAGTACTTC. It specifies CATTGPGSYEQYF. J is TRBJ2-7 and V is TRBV27; D gene unclear. Germline CDR1 MNHEY, CDR2 SMNVEV (reference sequence). Trimming took off 10 bases at V and 0 bases at J, with 13 bases between the two ends. CDR3 length equals 13 residues.